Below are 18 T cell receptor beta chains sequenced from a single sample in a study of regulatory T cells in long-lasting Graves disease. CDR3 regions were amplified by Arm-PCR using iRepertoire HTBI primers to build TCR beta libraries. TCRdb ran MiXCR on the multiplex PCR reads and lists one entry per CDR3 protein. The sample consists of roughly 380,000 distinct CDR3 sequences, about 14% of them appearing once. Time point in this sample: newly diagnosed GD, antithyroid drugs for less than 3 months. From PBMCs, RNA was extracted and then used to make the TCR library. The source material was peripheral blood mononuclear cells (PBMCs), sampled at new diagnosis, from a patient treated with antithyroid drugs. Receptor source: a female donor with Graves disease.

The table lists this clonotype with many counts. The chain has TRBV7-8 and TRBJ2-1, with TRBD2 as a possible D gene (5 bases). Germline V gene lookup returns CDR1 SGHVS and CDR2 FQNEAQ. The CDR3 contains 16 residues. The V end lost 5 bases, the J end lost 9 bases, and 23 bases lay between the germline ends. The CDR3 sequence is CASSPPAWGAQGEQFF. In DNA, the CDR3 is TGTGCCAGCAGCCCCCCCGCGTGGGGAGCGCAAGGTGAGCAGTTCTTC.

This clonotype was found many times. The CDR3 loop is CASSLSRGSYEQYF. CDR3 DNA: TGTGCCAGCAGCTTATCCAGGGGGTCCTACGAGCAGTACTTC. This chain uses TRBV7-8 with TRBJ2-7, with 7 nucleotides matching TRBD1. Germline loops: CDR1 SGHVS, CDR2 FQNEAQ. The CDR3 sequence is 14 residues long. V lost 2 bases, J lost 1 base, and 2 bases stayed unmatched.

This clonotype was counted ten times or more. The CDR3 sequence is CASSLLAGGHYEQYF. The DNA of the CDR3 is TGTGCCAGCAGTTTGTTGGCGGGGGGTCACTACGAGCAGTACTTC. The chain has TRBV12-3 or TRBV12-4 and TRBJ2-7, with 8 bases fitting TRBD2. The J segment lost 3 bases and the V segment lost 3 bases, leaving 7 bases of the junction unmatched. CDR3 size: 15 residues.

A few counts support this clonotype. CDR3 coding DNA: TGTGCCAGCAGCTCAGAGGGCAGGCCAGTTCACAGCACAGATACGCAGTATTTT. Amino acids: CASSSEGRPVHSTDTQYF. This chain joins TRBV7-2 and TRBJ2-3; D might be TRBD2 (5 bases). The CDR3 is made up of 18 amino acids. Per the germline V gene, CDR1 is SGHTA and CDR2 is FQGNSA. V was cut by 4 bases and J by 0 bases, with 20 bases left in between.

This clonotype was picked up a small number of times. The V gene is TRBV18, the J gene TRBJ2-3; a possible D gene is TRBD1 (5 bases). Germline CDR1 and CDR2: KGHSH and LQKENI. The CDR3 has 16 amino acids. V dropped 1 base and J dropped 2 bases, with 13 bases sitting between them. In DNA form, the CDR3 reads TGTGCCAGCTCACCACTGGACACCAAACCCACAGATACGCAGTATTTT. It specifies CASSPLDTKPTDTQYF. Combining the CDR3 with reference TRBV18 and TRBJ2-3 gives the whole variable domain NAGVMQNPRHLVRRRGQEARLRCSPMKGHSHVYWYRQLPEEGLKFMVYLQKENIIDESGMPKERFSAEFPKEGPSILRIQQVVRGDSAAYFCASSPLDTKPTDTQYFGPGTRLTVL.

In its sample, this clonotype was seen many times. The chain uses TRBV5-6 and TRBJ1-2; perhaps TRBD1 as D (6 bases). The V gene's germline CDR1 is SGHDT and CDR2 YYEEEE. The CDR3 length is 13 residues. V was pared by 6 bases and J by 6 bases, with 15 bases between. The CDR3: CASTLGGIHGYTF. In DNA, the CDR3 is TGTGCCAGCACCCTAGGGGGAATTCATGGCTACACCTTC.

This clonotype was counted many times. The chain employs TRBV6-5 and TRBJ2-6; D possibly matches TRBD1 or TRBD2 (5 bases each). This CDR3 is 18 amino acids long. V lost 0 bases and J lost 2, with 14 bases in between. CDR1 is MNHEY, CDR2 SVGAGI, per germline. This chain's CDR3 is CASSYSGDALPGANVLTF. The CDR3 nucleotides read TGTGCCAGCAGTTACTCGGGGGACGCTTTGCCTGGGGCCAACGTCCTGACTTTC.

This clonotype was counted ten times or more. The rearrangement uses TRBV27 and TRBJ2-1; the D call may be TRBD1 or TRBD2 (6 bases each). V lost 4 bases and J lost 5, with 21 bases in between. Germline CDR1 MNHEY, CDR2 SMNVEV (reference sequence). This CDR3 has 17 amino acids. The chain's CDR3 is CASSWTGLSGGHNEQFF. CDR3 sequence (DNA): TGTGCCAGCAGTTGGACCGGACTAAGTGGGGGGCACAATGAGCAGTTCTTC.

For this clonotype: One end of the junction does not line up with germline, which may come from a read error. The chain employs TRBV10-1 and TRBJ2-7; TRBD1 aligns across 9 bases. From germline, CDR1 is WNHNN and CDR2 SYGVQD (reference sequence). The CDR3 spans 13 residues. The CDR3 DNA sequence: TGCGCCAGCAGTGGGGACAGGGCCTACGAGCAGTGCTTC. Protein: CASSGDRAYEQCF.

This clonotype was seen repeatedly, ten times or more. As DNA, the CDR3 is TGTGCCAGCAGTACCATTGGACACAACACTGAAGCTTTCTTT. Protein sequence: CASSTIGHNTEAFF. V gene TRBV27 combines with J gene TRBJ1-1; a weak D match, TRBD1 (5 bases). Per germline, CDR1 MNHEY and CDR2 SMNVEV (reference sequence). The CDR3 sequence is 14 residues long. The ends were cut back, 5 bases at V and 2 bases at J, with 12 bases in the middle.

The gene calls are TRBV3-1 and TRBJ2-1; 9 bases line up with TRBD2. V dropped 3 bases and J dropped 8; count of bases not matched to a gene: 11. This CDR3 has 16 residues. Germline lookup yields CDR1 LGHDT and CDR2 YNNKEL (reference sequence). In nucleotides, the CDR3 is TGTGCCAGCAGCCACCGGACTGGCGGGGGGGGAGATGAGCAGTTCTTC. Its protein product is CASSHRTGGGGDEQFF.

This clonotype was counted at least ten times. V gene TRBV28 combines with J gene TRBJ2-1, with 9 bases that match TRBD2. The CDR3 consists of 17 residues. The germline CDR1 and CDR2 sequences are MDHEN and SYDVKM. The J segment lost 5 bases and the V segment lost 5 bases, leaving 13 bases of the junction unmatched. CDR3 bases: TGTGCCAGCAGTCTGGGACTAGCCGACCTTTCCCACAATGAGCAGTTCTTC. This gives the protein CASSLGLADLSHNEQFF.

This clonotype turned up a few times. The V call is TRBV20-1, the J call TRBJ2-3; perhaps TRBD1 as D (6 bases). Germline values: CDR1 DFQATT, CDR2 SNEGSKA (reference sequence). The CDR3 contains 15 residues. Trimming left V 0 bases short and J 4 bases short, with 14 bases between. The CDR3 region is CSARDGWGPADTQYF. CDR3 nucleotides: TGCAGTGCTAGAGACGGGTGGGGGCCTGCAGATACGCAGTATTTT.

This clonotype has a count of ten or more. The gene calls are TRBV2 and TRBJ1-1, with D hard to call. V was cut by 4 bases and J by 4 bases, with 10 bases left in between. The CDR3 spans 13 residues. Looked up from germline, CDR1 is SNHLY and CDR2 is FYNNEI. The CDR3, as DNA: TGTGCCAGCAGTGTTCGGGTCCTCACTGAAGCTTTCTTT. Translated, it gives CASSVRVLTEAFF.

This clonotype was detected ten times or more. The DNA for the CDR3 is TGTGCCAGCAGGGACAGGGGCTCTGGAAACACCATATATTTT. Its protein product is CASRDRGSGNTIYF. V gene TRBV2 combines with J gene TRBJ1-3; 9 bases map to TRBD1. Unmatched junction bases numbered 0, after V lost 6 bases and J lost 0 bases. Germline loops: CDR1 SNHLY, CDR2 FYNNEI. This CDR3 is built from 14 residues.

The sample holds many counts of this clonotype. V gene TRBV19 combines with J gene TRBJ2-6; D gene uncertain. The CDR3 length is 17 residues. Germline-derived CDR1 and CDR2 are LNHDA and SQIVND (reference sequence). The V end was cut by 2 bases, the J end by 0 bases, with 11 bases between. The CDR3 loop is CASSIRADDSGANVLTF. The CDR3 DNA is TGTGCCAGTAGTATAAGGGCAGATGACTCTGGGGCCAACGTCCTGACTTTC.

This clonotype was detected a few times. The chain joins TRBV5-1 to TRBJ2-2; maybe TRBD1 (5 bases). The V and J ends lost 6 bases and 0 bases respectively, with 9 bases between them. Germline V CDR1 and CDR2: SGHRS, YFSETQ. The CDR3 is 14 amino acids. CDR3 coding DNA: TGCGCCAGCAAGTCAGGGTCGAACACCGGGGAGCTGTTTTTT. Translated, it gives CASKSGSNTGELFF.

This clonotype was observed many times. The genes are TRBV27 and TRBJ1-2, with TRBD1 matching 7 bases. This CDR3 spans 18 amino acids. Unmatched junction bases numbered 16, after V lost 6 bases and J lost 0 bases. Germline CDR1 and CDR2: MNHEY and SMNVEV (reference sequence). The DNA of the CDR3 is TGTGCCAGCAGCCCTCTGGGGCAGGGGGGATTAACTAACTATGGCTACACCTTC. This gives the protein CASSPLGQGGLTNYGYTF.